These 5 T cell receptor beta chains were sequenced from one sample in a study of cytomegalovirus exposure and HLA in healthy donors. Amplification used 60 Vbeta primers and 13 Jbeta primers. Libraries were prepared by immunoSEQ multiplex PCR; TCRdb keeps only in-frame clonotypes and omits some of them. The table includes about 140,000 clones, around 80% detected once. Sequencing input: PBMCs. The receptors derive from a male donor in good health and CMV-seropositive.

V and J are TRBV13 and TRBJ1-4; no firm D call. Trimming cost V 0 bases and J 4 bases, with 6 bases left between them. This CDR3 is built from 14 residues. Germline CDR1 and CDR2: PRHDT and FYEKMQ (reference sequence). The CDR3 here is CASSLGRLNEKLFF. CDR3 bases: TGTGCCAGCAGCTTAGGGCGGCTTAATGAAAAACTGTTTTTT.

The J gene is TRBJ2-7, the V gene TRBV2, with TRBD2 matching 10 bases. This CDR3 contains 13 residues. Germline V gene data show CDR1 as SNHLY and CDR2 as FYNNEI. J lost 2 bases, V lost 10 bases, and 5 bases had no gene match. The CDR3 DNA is TGTGCCATCCAGCGGGGGGGACCCTACGAGCAGTACTTC. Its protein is CAIQRGGPYEQYF.

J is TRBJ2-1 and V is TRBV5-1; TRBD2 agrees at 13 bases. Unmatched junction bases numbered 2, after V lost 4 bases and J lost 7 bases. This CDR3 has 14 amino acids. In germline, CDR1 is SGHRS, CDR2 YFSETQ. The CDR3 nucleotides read TGCGCCAGCAGCCAGACTAGCGGGGGGAATGAGCAGTTCTTC. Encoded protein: CASSQTSGGNEQFF. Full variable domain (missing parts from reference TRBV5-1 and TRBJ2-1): KAGVTQTPRYLIKTRGQQVTLSCSPISGHRSVSWYQQTPGQGLQFLFEYFSETQRNKGNFPGRFSGRQFSNSRSEMNVSTLELGDSALYLCASSQTSGGNEQFFGPGTRLTVL.

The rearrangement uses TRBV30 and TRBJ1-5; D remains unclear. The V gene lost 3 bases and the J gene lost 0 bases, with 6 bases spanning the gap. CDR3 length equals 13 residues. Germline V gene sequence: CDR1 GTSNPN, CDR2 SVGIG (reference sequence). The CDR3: CAWSGYSNQPQHF. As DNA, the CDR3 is TGTGCCTGGAGCGGTTATAGCAATCAGCCCCAGCATTTT.

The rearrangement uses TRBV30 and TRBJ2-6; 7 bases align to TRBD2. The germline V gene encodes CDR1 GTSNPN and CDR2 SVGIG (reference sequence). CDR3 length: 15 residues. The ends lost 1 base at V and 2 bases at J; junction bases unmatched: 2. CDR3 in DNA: TGTGCCTGGAGTGGGGCGGGAGCTGGGGCCAACGTCCTGACTTTC. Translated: CAWSGAGAGANVLTF.